These 7 T cell receptor beta chains originate from one sample sequenced in a study of cytomegalovirus exposure and HLA in healthy donors. 60 Vbeta and 13 Jbeta primers were used in PCR. Using immunoSEQ multiplex PCR, the repertoire was profiled, and TCRdb retains in-frame clones only, with some absent. Of approximately 130,000 clones listed, 81% are singletons. Material for sequencing was PBMCs. The receptors derive from a man younger than 35 in good health and CMV-seronegative.

V and J are TRBV7-2 and TRBJ1-3; unclear D gene. Germline V gene sequence: CDR1 SGHTA, CDR2 FQGNSA. V was shortened by 5 bases and J by 11 bases, with 16 bases between the two germline ends. The CDR3 length is 13 residues. In nucleotides, the CDR3 is TGTGCCAGCAGCCCTACCTACCCGGTGGCCATATATTTT. It specifies CASSPTYPVAIYF.

This clone was recorded only once. V gene TRBV30 combines with J gene TRBJ2-3, with D unresolved. With 0 bases removed from V and 1 base from J, the gap between germline ends came to 11 bases. From germline, CDR1 is GTSNPN and CDR2 SVGIG (reference sequence). The length of the CDR3 is 15 residues. The DNA of the CDR3 is TGTGCCTGGAGTGTATATCTCCCGGGCACAGATACGCAGTATTTT. Amino acids: CAWSVYLPGTDTQYF.

The chain uses TRBV11-2 and TRBJ1-2; no reliable D call. The length of the CDR3 is 12 residues. Germline V gene data show CDR1 as SGHAT and CDR2 as FQNNGV. V was pared by 3 bases and J by 4 bases, with 6 bases between. CDR3 coding DNA: TGTGCCAGCAGCTTGGGAGTCTATGGCTACACCTTC. Translation gives CASSLGVYGYTF.

Only one count was recorded for this clone. This rearrangement joins TRBV30 to TRBJ1-1, with D unresolved. The CDR3 extends over 11 amino acids. The V end was cut by 6 bases, the J end by 1 base, with 6 bases between. The germline gives CDR1 GTSNPN, CDR2 SVGIG (reference sequence). CDR3 in DNA: TGTGCCTGCCGGGAGAACACTGAAGCTTTCTTT. Its protein product is CACRENTEAFF. Complete variable domain (other parts from reference TRBV30 and TRBJ1-1): SQTIHQWPATLVQPVGSPLSLECTVEGTSNPNLYWYRQAAGRGLQLLFYSVGIGQISSEVPQNLSASRPQDRQFILSSKKLLLSDSGFYLCACRENTEAFFGQGTRLTVV.

This clone appeared once. The chain joins TRBV5-4 to TRBJ2-7; D is possibly TRBD2 (5 bases). In germline, CDR1 is SGHNT, CDR2 YYREEE (reference sequence). The CDR3 length is 15 residues. The V and J ends lost 0 bases and 5 bases respectively, with 15 bases between them. Written as DNA, the CDR3 is TGTGCCAGCAGCTTGGGGGTTAGCGTGGCACACGAGCAGTACTTC. Its translation: CASSLGVSVAHEQYF.

This clone was counted only a few times. This CDR3 is also generated by other DNA sequences in the sample. The V call is TRBV6-4, the J call TRBJ2-3; TRBD2 agrees at 12 bases. The CDR3 contains 15 residues. With 3 bases clipped from V and 4 bases from J, the junction kept 2 bases outside the gene matches. The germline V gene has CDR1 MRHNA and CDR2 SNTAGT. The CDR3 loop reads CASSETSGGADTQYF. The CDR3 region has the DNA TGTGCCAGCAGTGAGACTAGCGGGGGTGCAGATACGCAGTATTTT.

The CDR3 DNA reads as TGTGCCAGCAGTGTGGAGGGCTGGGGCTACACCTTC. As protein: CASSVEGWGYTF. The chain is built from TRBV2 and TRBJ1-2; D ambiguous. Germline assignment: CDR1 SNHLY and CDR2 FYNNEI. There are 12 residues in the CDR3. V was clipped by 4 bases and J by 8 bases, with 11 bases between them.